This is a list of T cell receptor beta chains from one sample in a study of identical twins. Using its own MiXCR run on the 5' RACE reads, TCRdb lists one record per CDR3 protein. The repertoire holds some 600,000 distinct CDR3 sequences, with less than 9% as singletons. The data were also submitted as part of a second study, on yellow fever vaccine responses in identical twins.

The specimen sequenced was PBMCs. All receptors derive from a woman aged 18 to 35 in good health. CDR3s include the opening cysteine and the closing phenylalanine or tryptophan. D genes are given only for firm matches. Size is stated for part of the rows, as once, few or many counts, or as a class when the clone is expanded.

J,size,V,D,CDR3,DNA
TRBJ1-1,-,TRBV5-5,TRBD1,CASSLGTMGQIVTEAFF,TGTGCCAGCAGCTTGGGTACCATGGGACAGATAGTCACTGAAGCTTTCTTT
TRBJ2-2,many,TRBV4-2,-,CASSQDYRATGELFF,TGTGCCAGCAGCCAAGACTACCGTGCCACCGGGGAGCTGTTTTTT
TRBJ2-5,many,TRBV5-1,-,CASSQQALQETQYF,TGCGCCAGCAGCCAGCAGGCTCTCCAAGAGACCCAGTACTTC
TRBJ2-1,many,TRBV5-5,TRBD1,CASRSPGTGNNEQFF,TGTGCCAGCAGGAGTCCCGGGACAGGGAACAATGAGCAGTTCTTC
TRBJ2-2,-,TRBV2,-,CASSEQGLLLNTGELFF,TGTGCCAGCAGTGAACAGGGTCTCCTTCTTAACACCGGGGAGCTGTTTTTT
TRBJ1-1,-,TRBV14,TRBD1,CASSQGGQGETEAFF,TGTGCCAGCAGCCAAGGGGGACAGGGAGAGACTGAAGCTTTCTTT
TRBJ2-1,many,TRBV21-1,-,CASSLRAGAILGRFF,TGTGCCAGCAGCCTTCGAGCGGGAGCAATTCTCGGGCGGTTCTTC
TRBJ2-1,few,TRBV14,TRBD2,CASSPKSGINNEQFF,TGTGCCAGCAGCCCAAAGAGCGGGATAAACAATGAGCAGTTCTTC
TRBJ1-1,many,TRBV29-1,-,CSVDDGGSEAFF,TGCAGCGTTGACGACGGGGGGTCGGAAGCTTTCTTT
TRBJ2-1,many,TRBV29-1,TRBD2,CSVELAGDNEQFF,TGCAGCGTTGAACTAGCGGGGGACAATGAGCAGTTCTTC
TRBJ2-6,few,TRBV4-1,-,CASSQESRGPSGANVLTF,TGCGCCAGCAGCCAAGAGTCCAGGGGTCCGTCTGGGGCCAACGTCCTGACTTTC
TRBJ2-2,many,TRBV12-3/TRBV12-4,-,CASSFPGLGELFF,TGTGCCAGCAGTTTCCCGGGGCTCGGGGAGCTGTTTTTT
TRBJ2-3,few,TRBV3-1,-,CASSQDFSQDTQYF,TGTGCCAGCAGCCAAGACTTTTCGCAAGATACGCAGTATTTT
TRBJ1-1,few,TRBV20-1,-,CSARSPPGGAFFGQGGGGAFF,-
TRBJ2-7,-,TRBV28,TRBD1,CASSFTWTGSYEQYF,TGTGCCAGCAGTTTCACGTGGACAGGGAGCTACGAGCAGTACTTC
TRBJ2-2,once,TRBV18,-,CASSPIRGPGELFF,TGTGCCAGCTCACCAATTCGGGGGCCCGGGGAGCTGTTTTTT
TRBJ2-2,-,TRBV5-1,TRBD2,CASSGSSGGGSTGALFF,TGCGCCAGCAGCGGAAGTAGCGGGGGGGGAAGCACCGGGGCGCTGTTTTTT
TRBJ2-2,few,TRBV7-6,TRBD1,CASSLMGQGARRTGELFF,TGTGCCAGCAGCTTAATGGGACAGGGGGCCCGACGGACCGGGGAGCTGTTTTTT
TRBJ2-7,-,TRBV20-1,TRBD2,CSARDGASGYEQYF,TGCAGTGCTAGAGATGGGGCTAGCGGTTACGAGCAGTACTTC
TRBJ2-1,-,TRBV12-3/TRBV12-4,TRBD2,CASSPRGKTSDSYNEQFF,TGTGCCAGCAGCCCAAGGGGTAAGACTAGCGACTCCTACAATGAGCAGTTCTTC
TRBJ2-7,few,TRBV6-1,-,CASSGGGRSSYF,TGTGCCAGCAGTGGGGGGGGGCGATCGTCCTACTTC
TRBJ2-4,few,TRBV2,TRBD2,CASSEVGLQNIQYF,TGTGCCAGCAGTGAAGTGGGACTACAAAACATTCAGTACTTC
TRBJ1-1,many,TRBV28,-,CASIPLEGMGTEAFF,TGTGCCAGCATCCCCTTGGAGGGCATGGGCACTGAAGCTTTCTTT
TRBJ2-2,few,TRBV12-3/TRBV12-4,TRBD1,CASSLGQGFFSGELFF,TGTGCCAGCAGTTTAGGACAGGGATTTTTTTCCGGGGAGCTGTTTTTT
TRBJ2-5,few,TRBV6-1,-,CASSEGTRIGETQYF,TGTGCCAGCAGTGAAGGGACCAGGATCGGAGAGACCCAGTACTTC
TRBJ2-1,many,TRBV6-1,TRBD2,CASRRAAGAGEQFF,TGTGCCAGCAGAAGGGCAGCGGGAGCGGGTGAGCAGTTCTTC
TRBJ2-1,-,TRBV5-1,TRBD2,CASSRDYDVDEQFF,TGCGCCAGCAGCCGGGACTATGATGTTGATGAGCAGTTCTTC
TRBJ1-5,many,TRBV7-2,-,CASSWGKSSNQPQHF,TGTGCCAGCAGCTGGGGTAAATCGAGCAATCAGCCCCAGCATTTT
TRBJ2-1,-,TRBV2,TRBD2,CASIGLAGSNEQFF,TGTGCCAGCATAGGACTAGCGGGGTCCAATGAGCAGTTCTTC
TRBJ1-2,few,TRBV20-1,-,CSVAEGSYGYTF,TGCAGTGTTGCCGAGGGAAGCTATGGCTACACCTTC
TRBJ1-3,many,TRBV7-9,-,CASSQAFGRTSGNTIYF,TGTGCCAGCAGCCAAGCCTTCGGCAGGACCTCTGGAAACACCATATATTTT
TRBJ2-5,many,TRBV20-1,TRBD2,CSAALGGGIQETQYF,TGCAGTGCCGCCCTTGGCGGGGGGATCCAAGAGACCCAGTACTTC
TRBJ2-7,-,TRBV9,-,CASYSGGATYEQYF,TGTGCCAGCTATAGTGGAGGGGCGACCTACGAGCAGTACTTC
TRBJ2-1,-,TRBV2,TRBD2,CASSWTSGQDGSYNEQFF,TGTGCCAGCAGTTGGACTAGCGGGCAGGATGGAAGCTACAATGAGCAGTTCTTC
TRBJ1-2,many,TRBV12-3/TRBV12-4,-,CASTRVGNYGYTF,TGTGCCAGCACCCGGGTTGGTAACTATGGCTACACCTTC
TRBJ2-3,few,TRBV24-1,-,CATSDGLRGDTQYF,TGTGCCACCAGTGATGGACTCCGCGGTGATACGCAGTATTTT
TRBJ2-1,few,TRBV12-3/TRBV12-4,TRBD2,CASSSEMTSGTNEQFF,TGTGCCAGCAGTTCCGAAATGACTAGCGGGACAAATGAGCAGTTCTTC
TRBJ2-4,many,TRBV12-3/TRBV12-4,-,CASSFGGSGENIQYF,TGTGCCAGCAGTTTTGGGGGGTCGGGGGAAAACATTCAGTACTTC
TRBJ2-6,few,TRBV20-1,-,CSALNNAGTGANVLTF,TGCAGTGCTTTGAACAACGCAGGGACTGGGGCCAACGTCCTGACTTTC
TRBJ1-6,-,TRBV15,-,CATSREGLISPLHF,TGTGCCACCAGCAGGGAGGGACTAATTTCACCCCTCCACTTT
TRBJ2-7,-,TRBV13,-,CASSRGTAYEQYF,TGTGCCAGCAGTCGGGGGACTGCCTACGAGCAGTACTTC
TRBJ1-2,many,TRBV29-1,-,CSVVFGTVPNYGYTF,TGCAGCGTTGTTTTTGGGACCGTTCCTAACTATGGCTACACCTTC
TRBJ2-1,many,TRBV5-1,-,CASSLAIGGGNNEQFF,TGCGCCAGCAGCTTGGCCATTGGAGGTGGCAACAATGAGCAGTTCTTC
TRBJ1-2,-,TRBV25-1,-,CASSEMGGYTF,TGTGCCAGCAGTGAAATGGGTGGCTACACCTTC
TRBJ2-1,-,TRBV20-1,-,CSAAGPQRYNEQFF,TGCAGTGCTGCCGGGCCTCAGCGGTACAATGAGCAGTTCTTC
TRBJ2-1,many,TRBV5-1,TRBD1,CASSSGTGSYNEQFF,TGCGCCAGCAGCTCCGGGACAGGCTCCTACAATGAGCAGTTCTTC
TRBJ2-1,many,TRBV7-9,-,CASSFRTAPTSYNEQFF,TGTGCCAGCAGCTTTCGGACAGCCCCTACGTCCTACAATGAGCAGTTCTTC
TRBJ1-2,few,TRBV6-1,-,CASSRDTLNFAYGYTF,TGTGCCAGCAGCAGGGACACCCTCAATTTCGCCTATGGCTACACCTTC
TRBJ2-1,-,TRBV12-3/TRBV12-4,TRBD2,CASRIAGGTNEQFF,TGTGCCAGCAGGATAGCGGGGGGGACCAATGAGCAGTTCTTC
TRBJ2-5,few,TRBV12-3/TRBV12-4,-,CASSSWLAEGRETQYF,TGTGCCAGCAGCTCCTGGCTAGCCGAGGGGCGAGAGACCCAGTACTTC